Detailed here is one T cell receptor (beta chain). The CDR3 has 15 residues. Germline V lookup: CDR1 MNHNS, CDR2 SASEGT. Trimming shortened V by 7 bases and J by 2 bases, and 18 bases separated the two germline ends. Orbital computed tomography and thyroid ultrasound, along with TRAb, serum thyroxine and clinical symptoms, underpinned diagnosis. These data belong to a study of Graves' ophthalmopathy and Graves' hyperthyroidism. Scientists amplified the TCR beta CDR3 regions from RNA transcripts. HTBI primers were used in a first-round RT-PCR, which preceded a second-round multiplex PCR. TCRdb redid the calling of the multiplex PCR reads with MiXCR, one entry per CDR3 protein. The table includes under 350,000 distinct CDR3 sequences, about a sixth detected once.

This clonotype was obtained from an adult man with Graves' ophthalmopathy. The chain uses TRBV6-1 and TRBJ2-7, with D possibly called TRBD1 or TRBD2 (5 bases each). Sequenced material: peripheral blood. This chain's CDR3 is CASNQRRTNTYEQYF. The CDR3 DNA is TGTGCCAGCAACCAAAGGAGGACAAACACCTACGAGCAGTACTTC.